Each of the 15 T cell receptor beta chains below was sequenced from the same sample in a study of blood T cell repertoires in COVID-19 (dated by TCRdb to about 2020). The library was obtained by the immunoSEQ multiplex PCR assay. This is the immuneACCESS table as TCRdb keeps it, with only in-frame sequences that have V and J called. A part of the clones is gone; compared with another copy, unresolved V genes explain less than half, and the rest is unexplained. The sample table holds about 220,000 clones, of which roughly 89% were seen once. The ten biggest clones cover 6.8% of the sample. Sequenced: PBMCs or T cells enriched from blood (not recorded which). The source is a woman in her thirties or forties who had recovered from COVID-19.

This chain joins TRBV7-2 and TRBJ1-4; no reliable D call. Germline loops: CDR1 SGHTA, CDR2 FQGNSA. CDR3 length: 13 amino acids. The V and J ends lost 3 bases and 4 bases respectively, with 6 bases between them. This chain's CDR3 is CASSFQNNEKLFF. CDR3 nucleotides: TGTGCCAGCAGCTTTCAGAATAATGAAAAACTGTTTTTT.

The V gene is TRBV19, the J gene TRBJ1-1; tentatively, D is TRBD1 (6 bases). Germline CDR1 and CDR2: LNHDA and SQIVND (reference sequence). V lost 6 bases and J 0 bases, leaving 11 bases between the germline ends. This CDR3 contains 14 residues. In DNA form, the CDR3 reads TGTGCCAGTAGGGACACAGGGATGAACACTGAAGCTTTCTTT. Its translation: CASRDTGMNTEAFF.

As regards this clone: The sample has other DNA sequences that encode this CDR3 too. The V and J genes are TRBV7-2 and TRBJ1-4, with a tentative D call TRBD1 (6 bases). The germline CDR1 and CDR2 sequences are SGHTA and FQGNSA. The germline V and J ends were trimmed by 5 bases and 3 bases, with 7 bases remaining between them. The CDR3 totals 13 residues. The CDR3 DNA reads TGTGCCAGCAGCGGACAGCCTAATGAAAAACTGTTTTTT. Its protein product is CASSGQPNEKLFF.

The rearrangement uses TRBV7-9 and TRBJ1-1; maybe TRBD1 (6 bases). Per germline, CDR1 SEHNR and CDR2 FQNEAQ (reference sequence). The CDR3 length is 17 residues. V lost 2 bases and J 3 bases, leaving 19 bases between the germline ends. CDR3 nucleotides: TGTGCCAGCAGCTTAATCTCAGGGGCTCAGAGGGACACTGAAGCTTTCTTT. It codes for CASSLISGAQRDTEAFF. The variable domain in full, completed from reference TRBV7-9 and TRBJ1-1, reads DTGVSQNPRHKITKRGQNVTFRCDPISEHNRLYWYRQTLGQGPEFLTYFQNEAQLEKSRLLSDRFSAERPKGSFSTLEIQRTEQGDSAMYLCASSLISGAQRDTEAFFGQGTRLTVV.

The CDR3: CSVEPTGDPWGYTF. CDR3 coding DNA: TGCAGCGTTGAACCTACAGGGGATCCTTGGGGCTACACCTTC. The chain recombines TRBV29-1 with TRBJ1-2, with 7 bases fitting TRBD1. Germline V CDR1 and CDR2: SQVTM, ANQGSEA. V was pared by 2 bases and J by 8 bases, with 11 bases of the junction left unmatched. The CDR3 covers 14 residues.

V is TRBV2 and J is TRBJ1-5; the D is unclear. In germline, CDR1 is SNHLY, CDR2 FYNNEI. The CDR3 has 13 residues. The V and J ends lost 7 bases and 2 bases respectively, with 9 bases between them. This CDR3 is CASKPGGNQPQHF. CDR3 DNA sequence: TGTGCCAGCAAGCCAGGCGGCAATCAGCCCCAGCATTTT.

This clone was detected only once. J is TRBJ2-1 and V is TRBV29-1; 7 bases are a match to TRBD2. CDR3 length: 13 residues. Trimming removed 6 bases from V and 3 bases from J; junction bases left unmatched: 5. Looked up from germline, CDR1 is SQVTM and CDR2 is ANQGSEA. The CDR3 here is CSVGLADYNEQFF. As DNA, the CDR3 is TGCAGCGTCGGCCTAGCGGACTACAATGAGCAGTTCTTC.

The rearrangement uses TRBV5-4 and TRBJ1-2; D is perhaps TRBD1 (5 bases). CDR1 SGHNT and CDR2 YYREEE come from the germline V gene (reference sequence). V was shortened by 0 bases and J by 4 bases, with 10 bases between the two germline ends. CDR3 length: 14 amino acids. As DNA, the CDR3 is TGTGCCAGCAGCTTGGTCGGGCAGGGCTATGGCTACACCTTC. It specifies CASSLVGQGYGYTF.

This clone is a singleton in its sample. The chain joins TRBV28 to TRBJ1-1; the match to TRBD1 covers 10 bases. CDR1 and CDR2 from the germline V gene are MDHEN and SYDVKM. This CDR3 spans 13 amino acids. J was trimmed by 11 bases and V by 9 bases; bases with no gene match: 12. CDR3 in amino acids: CASTPGQGTLAFF. CDR3 nucleotides: TGTGCCAGTACGCCGGGACAGGGGACCTTGGCTTTCTTT.

The gene calls are TRBV29-1 and TRBJ2-7; possible D gene TRBD2, 5 bases. The V gene's germline CDR1 is SQVTM and CDR2 ANQGSEA. V was cut by 5 bases and J by 2 bases, with 22 bases left in between. CDR3 length equals 16 residues. This CDR3 reads CSVFTSGLLSPYEQYV. The CDR3 nucleotides read TGCAGCGTTTTCACGAGCGGACTGCTAAGCCCCTACGAGCAGTACGTC.

This sequence joins TRBV5-1 and TRBJ2-2; D might be TRBD1 (6 bases). Looked up from germline, CDR1 is SGHRS and CDR2 is YFSETQ. Trimming left V 3 bases short and J 7 bases short, with 13 bases between. There are 14 residues in the CDR3. CDR3 amino acids: CASSSDRIFGELFF. In DNA, the CDR3 is TGCGCCAGCAGCTCAGACAGGATTTTCGGGGAGCTGTTTTTT. Using reference TRBV5-1 and TRBJ2-2 for the parts outside the CDR3, the full variable domain is KAGVTQTPRYLIKTRGQQVTLSCSPISGHRSVSWYQQTPGQGLQFLFEYFSETQRNKGNFPGRFSGRQFSNSRSEMNVSTLELGDSALYLCASSSDRIFGELFFGEGSRLTVL.

The gene calls are TRBV3-1 (or the pseudogene TRBV3-2) and TRBJ2-7, with TRBD2 matching over 10 bases. Germline-derived CDR1 and CDR2 are LGHDT and YNNKEL (reference sequence). J gave up 6 bases and V 4 bases, and 9 bases lay outside the gene matches. The CDR3 runs to 15 residues. CDR3 sequence (DNA): TGTGCCAGCAGCCCGAACCGAGCTAGCGGGAGCGAGCAGTACTTC. Protein: CASSPNRASGSEQYF.

The chain couples TRBV15 to TRBJ2-3; the match to TRBD1 covers 7 bases. The V and J ends lost 3 bases and 1 base, in that order; junction bases with no gene match: 4. Germline V gives CDR1 LNHNV, CDR2 YYDKDF (reference sequence). The CDR3 spans 15 residues. The CDR3 DNA reads as TGTGCCACCAGCAGGCTTGGGACAGGCACAGATACGCAGTATTTT. Translated: CATSRLGTGTDTQYF. The full variable domain, in which reference TRBV15 and TRBJ2-3 provide the parts outside the CDR3, is DAMVIQNPRYQVTQFGKPVTLSCSQTLNHNVMYWYQQKSSQAPKLLFHYYDKDFNNEADTPDNFQSRRPNTSFCFLDIRSPGLGDTAMYLCATSRLGTGTDTQYFGPGTRLTVL.

V gene TRBV10-2 combines with J gene TRBJ2-3, with D maybe TRBD2 (6 bases). Germline values: CDR1 WSHSY, CDR2 SAAADI. The CDR3 has 18 amino acids. The V end lost 6 bases, the J end lost 10 bases, and 32 bases lay between the germline ends. In DNA form, the CDR3 reads TGCGCCAGCAGAAGAGAGGGCCCCAGGCGGGATGTGGAAAGGGCGCAGTATTTT. It is translated as CASRREGPRRDVERAQYF.

The chain carries TRBV10-3 and TRBJ1-4; D unclear. V gave up 8 bases and J gave up 0 bases, with 4 bases separating them. This CDR3 spans 12 amino acids. Germline assignment: CDR1 ENHRY and CDR2 SYGVKD. The chain's CDR3 is CAIGATNEKLFF. CDR3 nucleotide sequence: TGTGCCATCGGAGCAACTAATGAAAAACTGTTTTTT.